This T cell receptor (beta chain) was profiled in a study of blood T cell repertoires in COVID-19. Study-wide background: Italy, Spain and the United States were the sources of the convalescent and acute COVID-19 samples. PBMCs, B-cell-depleted T cells, or T cells were the source of the cDNA or gDNA that made up the material.

Germline V gives CDR1 LGHNA, CDR2 YSLEER. The CDR3 extends over 18 amino acids. Trimming removed 0 bases at V and 4 bases at J, with 21 bases between. Participant ages covered roughly 18 to 90 years across about two dozen US areas. Cohort assignment relied on participant-reported clinical history. The repertoire was sequenced with immunoSEQ multiplex PCR; TCRdb's copy has only in-frame clones and lacks some. Among 200,000 to 250,000 clones listed, roughly 87% were seen once. The rearrangement uses TRBV4-3 and TRBJ1-2; D call uncertain. This TCR was sampled from a woman under 40 with acute COVID-19. What was sequenced was PBMCs or T cells enriched from blood (not recorded which). CDR3 loop: CASSQERPTAAKSYGYTF. For the CDR3, the DNA is TGCGCCAGCAGCCAAGAGAGACCTACAGCGGCGAAGAGCTATGGCTACACCTTC.